These 10 T cell receptor beta chains were sequenced from one sample in a study of blood T cell repertoires in COVID-19. The repertoire was sequenced with immunoSEQ multiplex PCR; TCRdb's copy has only in-frame clones and lacks some. The table records more than 200,000 clones, roughly 87% of them present only once. Input material: PBMCs or T cells enriched from blood (not recorded which). The receptors were gathered from a man aged 25 to 40 who had recovered from COVID-19.

The chain couples TRBV27 to TRBJ1-5; 7 bases map to TRBD1. The CDR3 runs 16 residues. After removal of 3 bases from V and 5 bases from J, the junction contained 10 bases not matched to a gene. CDR1 is MNHEY and CDR2 is SMNVEV in the germline V gene (reference sequence). The CDR3 DNA follows: TGTGCCAGCAGTTTCAGGTCGACAGGGAATTATCAGCCCCAGCATTTT. Its protein product is CASSFRSTGNYQPQHF.

The chain couples TRBV12-3 or TRBV12-4 to TRBJ1-2; D ambiguous. V was trimmed by 5 bases and J by 5 bases, leaving 12 bases between them. This CDR3 has 13 residues. CDR3 DNA: TGTGCCAGCAGTCTCCAGACAAGATATGGCTACACCTTC. This codes for CASSLQTRYGYTF.

The genes are TRBV27 and TRBJ1-1, with 8 positions matching TRBD1. V shed 4 bases, J shed 13 bases, and the junction held 5 bases outside the gene matches. CDR1 MNHEY and CDR2 SMNVEV come from the germline V gene (reference sequence). This CDR3 is built from 11 residues. The CDR3 region is CASSSTGVFFF. The CDR3 DNA follows: TGTGCCAGCAGTTCGACAGGGGTGTTTTTCTTT.

The V call is TRBV7-2, the J call TRBJ1-5, with TRBD1 matching 9 bases. The germline V gene has CDR1 SGHTA and CDR2 FQGNSA. V dropped 1 base and J dropped 4; count of bases not matched to a gene: 5. The CDR3 has 16 amino acids. CDR3 nucleotides: TGTGCCAGCAGCTTAGAAGGGACAGGGAGAAATCAGCCCCAGCATTTT. Protein sequence: CASSLEGTGRNQPQHF.

The chain employs TRBV27 and TRBJ2-5; TRBD2 matches at 9 bases. CDR1 is MNHEY and CDR2 is SMNVEV in the germline V gene (reference sequence). After removal of 3 bases from V and 0 bases from J, the junction contained 2 bases not matched to a gene. This CDR3 comprises 15 residues. The chain's CDR3 is CASSFLAGNQETQYF. DNA of the CDR3: TGTGCCAGCAGTTTTCTAGCGGGAAACCAAGAGACCCAGTACTTC.

The V call is TRBV5-4, the J call TRBJ1-4; no clear D gene. Trimming cost V 0 bases and J 0 bases, with 18 bases left between them. CDR3 length: 19 residues. Looked up from germline, CDR1 is SGHNT and CDR2 is YYREEE (reference sequence). CDR3 sequence (DNA): TGTGCCAGCAGCTTGGTTTTATCGGCACAGCCATCAACTAATGAAAAACTGTTTTTT. As protein: CASSLVLSAQPSTNEKLFF.

The rearrangement links TRBV15 to TRBJ2-7; 10 nucleotides line up with TRBD1. V was pared by 1 base and J by 6 bases, with 6 bases of the junction left unmatched. The CDR3 has 15 residues. Germline-derived CDR1 and CDR2 are LNHNV and YYDKDF (reference sequence). Here the CDR3 reads CATSRGPGQGIEQYF. DNA of the CDR3: TGTGCCACCAGCAGAGGGCCGGGACAGGGGATCGAGCAGTACTTC.

This chain uses TRBV19 with TRBJ2-1; 10 bases line up with TRBD2. J lost 10 bases, V lost 6 bases, and 9 bases had no gene match. The length of the CDR3 is 14 residues. The germline V gene encodes CDR1 LNHDA and CDR2 SQIVND (reference sequence). The CDR3 protein is CASRPTSGISEQFF. CDR3 in DNA: TGTGCCAGTAGACCTACTAGCGGGATTTCGGAGCAGTTCTTC.

The chain recombines TRBV28 with TRBJ2-7, with 7 bases fitting TRBD1. With 7 bases clipped from V and 2 bases from J, the junction kept 11 bases outside the gene matches. The germline CDR1 and CDR2 sequences are MDHEN and SYDVKM. The CDR3 has 15 residues. The CDR3 is CASIPGGQQTYEQYF. CDR3 sequence (DNA): TGTGCCAGCATTCCAGGGGGACAGCAAACCTACGAGCAGTACTTC. Full variable domain (missing parts from reference TRBV28 and TRBJ2-7): DVKVTQSSRYLVKRTGEKVFLECVQDMDHENMFWYRQDPGLGLRLIYFSYDVKMKEKGDIPEGYSVSREKKERFSLILESASTNQTSMYLCASIPGGQQTYEQYFGPGTRLTVT.

This clone was seen just once. V and J are TRBV14 and TRBJ2-3; a possible D gene is TRBD1 (5 bases). Trimming left V 3 bases short and J 4 bases short, with 14 bases between. The CDR3 has 15 amino acids. Per the germline V gene, CDR1 is SGHDN and CDR2 is FVKESK. The CDR3 region has the DNA TGTGCCAGCAGCCAGCAGGGCTTGGGCGCAGATACGCAGTATTTT. The encoded protein is CASSQQGLGADTQYF.